Listed here is a single T cell receptor beta chain. What it binds is not known. Sequenced by immunoSEQ multiplex PCR; TCRdb stores in-frame clones only, minus some. The profile shows under 300,000 clones, roughly 80% of them singletons. The data originate from a study of Tregs in tolerant kidney transplant recipients. CDR1 and CDR2 from the germline V gene are MNHEY and SVGAGI. The CDR3 extends over 13 amino acids. Trimming cost V 4 bases and J 1 base, with 7 bases left between them. Whole-study findings and limits: Activated donor B cell expansion appeared to reveal the most relevant donor-specific TCRbeta repertoire.

The clonotype comes from a human donor in good health. The V and J genes are TRBV6-5 and TRBJ1-1, with D possibly TRBD1 on 6 matching bases. The specimen sequenced was CD4+ T cells from blood. CDR3 sequence reads: CASSWDKNTEAFF. Here the CDR3 DNA reads TGTGCCAGCAGTTGGGACAAGAACACTGAAGCTTTCTTT.